The source of this TCR beta chain is a study of blood T cell repertoires in COVID-19. Study overall: COVID-19 samples from acute and convalescent phases originated in the United States, Italy and Spain.

The CDR3 contains 11 residues. Germline lookup yields CDR1 MDHEN and CDR2 SYDVKM. The ends were cut back, 4 bases at V and 3 bases at J, with 4 bases in the middle. Here immunoSEQ multiplex PCR was the method, and the copy in TCRdb shows in-frame clones only, minus some. The data show some 96,000 clones, just over 85% seen once. This chain uses TRBV28 with TRBJ2-7; D unresolved. The sequence was obtained from a human donor in a cohort sampled during active COVID-19. The sequenced sample consisted of peripheral blood. CDR3 amino acids: CASSSIYEQYF. The CDR3 DNA reads TGTGCCAGCAGTTCCATCTACGAGCAGTACTTC.